A single sample gave rise to the 31 T cell receptor beta chains below, sequenced in a study of T cell responses to AZD1222 COVID-19 vaccine. Sequencing was performed with immunoSEQ multiplex PCR; in TCRdb, only in-frame clones are kept and a portion is missing. The data contain approximately 190,000 clones, around 94% of them singletons. Sequenced material: peripheral blood, taken 28 days after the second dose of the MenACWY control vaccine. The receptors shown here come from an adult who received the MenACWY meningococcal vaccine as a control.

This chain uses TRBV30 with TRBJ1-1; D unclear. V was trimmed by 2 bases and J by 1 base, leaving 5 bases between them. The CDR3 loop spans 12 amino acids. Germline CDR1 is GTSNPN and CDR2 is SVGIG (reference sequence). This CDR3 is CAWSRANTEAFF. In DNA, the CDR3 is TGTGCCTGGAGTCGGGCGAACACTGAAGCTTTCTTT.

J is TRBJ2-5 and V is TRBV4-2; 9 bases match TRBD2. V gave up 1 base and J gave up 7 bases; unmatched junction bases: 10. The CDR3 extends over 16 amino acids. Germline CDR1 reads LGHNA; CDR2 reads YNFKEQ. CDR3 sequence: CASSQGTSDLKGTQYF. The CDR3 nucleotides are TGTGCCAGCAGCCAAGGGACTAGCGACTTAAAGGGGACCCAGTACTTC.

The chain combines TRBV19 with TRBJ1-1; perhaps TRBD1 as D (6 bases). The CDR3 loop spans 16 amino acids. Trimming removed 5 bases from V and 6 bases from J, with 22 bases in between. The V gene's germline CDR1 is LNHDA and CDR2 SQIVND (reference sequence). CDR3 in DNA: TGTGCCAGTAGTGTCATCACAGGGAACCGTTACCCTGAAGCTTTCTTT. Amino acids: CASSVITGNRYPEAFF.

This chain joins TRBV9 and TRBJ2-1; the match to TRBD1 covers 9 bases. With 4 bases clipped from V and 5 bases from J, the junction kept 13 bases outside the gene matches. Germline V gene sequence: CDR1 SGDLS, CDR2 YYNGEE. This CDR3 comprises 17 residues. CDR3 DNA sequence: TGTGCCAGCAGCACCCAGGGGACAGGGAGAAACAACAATGAGCAGTTCTTC. This codes for CASSTQGTGRNNNEQFF.

The rearrangement links TRBV5-1 to TRBJ1-2; TRBD1 aligns across 7 bases. Unmatched junction bases numbered 6, after V lost 1 base and J lost 0 bases. The V gene's germline CDR1 is SGHRS and CDR2 YFSETQ. The CDR3 is 16 residues long. As DNA, the CDR3 is TGCGCCAGCAGCTTGAGGACAGGTCGAGCTAACTATGGCTACACCTTC. This encodes CASSLRTGRANYGYTF.

CDR3 sequence reads: CASSPHPRGTEAFF. The CDR3 nucleotides are TGTGCCAGCAGCCCCCACCCCAGGGGAACTGAAGCTTTCTTT. The J gene is TRBJ1-1, the V gene TRBV3-1 (or the pseudogene TRBV3-2); D is possibly TRBD1 (6 bases). Germline CDR1 and CDR2: LGHDT and YNNKEL (reference sequence). Trimming shortened V by 4 bases and J by 5 bases, and 14 bases separated the two germline ends. There are 14 residues in the CDR3.

This rearrangement joins TRBV12-3 or TRBV12-4 to TRBJ2-1, with 12 bases identical to TRBD2. The ends lost 8 bases at V and 9 bases at J; junction bases unmatched: 5. There are 13 residues in the CDR3. The DNA for the CDR3 is TGTGCCAGCTCTAGCGGGAGGGCCTTTGAGCAGTTCTTC. Its protein product is CASSSGRAFEQFF.

This clone was found a few times. The chain carries TRBV5-6 and TRBJ1-1, with D unresolved. Germline CDR1 reads SGHDT; CDR2 reads YYEEEE. V was trimmed by 4 bases and J by 2 bases, leaving 12 bases between them. The CDR3 loop spans 14 amino acids. CDR3 sequence: CASSLFGVNTEAFF. CDR3 DNA sequence: TGTGCCAGCAGCCTATTCGGGGTAAACACTGAAGCTTTCTTT.

V usage is TRBV19 and J usage is TRBJ1-1; unclear D gene. The V gene lost 6 bases and the J gene lost 2 bases, with 4 bases spanning the gap. The CDR3 contains 11 residues. Germline CDR1 is LNHDA and CDR2 is SQIVND (reference sequence). In nucleotides, the CDR3 is TGTGCCAGTAGGGGAAACACTGAAGCTTTCTTT. Protein: CASRGNTEAFF. The variable domain in full, with the rest retrieved from reference TRBV19 and TRBJ1-1, is DGGITQSPKYLFRKEGQNVTLSCEQNLNHDAMYWYRQDPGQGLRLIYYSQIVNDFQKGDIAEGYSVSREKKESFPLTVTSAQKNPTAFYLCASRGNTEAFFGQGTRLTVV.

The rearrangement uses TRBV10-3 and TRBJ1-5; possibly TRBD1 for D (6 bases). V lost 0 bases to trimming and J lost 3 bases, with 9 bases between them. Germline loops: CDR1 ENHRY, CDR2 SYGVKD. This CDR3 contains 15 residues. This chain's CDR3 is CAISESRGNNQPQHF. The CDR3 DNA follows: TGTGCCATCAGTGAGTCGAGGGGGAACAATCAGCCCCAGCATTTT.

The chain is built from TRBV28 and TRBJ2-1; 7 bases are a match to TRBD2. V lost 5 bases, J lost 2 bases, and 6 bases stayed unmatched. In germline, CDR1 is MDHEN, CDR2 SYDVKM. The CDR3 runs 15 residues. The CDR3 spells CASSPPGGAYNEQFF. The DNA for the CDR3 is TGTGCCAGCAGTCCCCCGGGGGGTGCCTACAATGAGCAGTTCTTC. Variable domain in full (rest from reference TRBV28 and TRBJ2-1): DVKVTQSSRYLVKRTGEKVFLECVQDMDHENMFWYRQDPGLGLRLIYFSYDVKMKEKGDIPEGYSVSREKKERFSLILESASTNQTSMYLCASSPPGGAYNEQFFGPGTRLTVL.

This clone came up once. The V gene is TRBV6-5, the J gene TRBJ1-2; unclear D gene. V gave up 10 bases and J gave up 7 bases, with 13 bases separating them. This CDR3 spans 11 amino acids. Per germline, CDR1 MNHEY and CDR2 SVGAGI. CDR3: CATGWPFGYTF. In DNA form, the CDR3 reads TGTGCCACTGGTTGGCCCTTTGGCTACACCTTC.

This chain joins TRBV30 and TRBJ1-1; D remains ambiguous. V was clipped by 0 bases and J by 6 bases, with 11 bases between them. The CDR3 has 13 residues. Germline CDR1 is GTSNPN and CDR2 is SVGIG (reference sequence). CDR3 nucleotides: TGTGCCTGGAGTGTAGATCGGGAGGCTGAAGCTTTCTTT. This encodes CAWSVDREAEAFF.

The rearrangement uses TRBV28 and TRBJ1-3; D is unclear. The germline V and J ends were trimmed by 3 bases and 4 bases, with 7 bases remaining between them. CDR3 length equals 13 residues. Germline V gives CDR1 MDHEN, CDR2 SYDVKM. The CDR3 DNA is TGTGCCAGCAGTTTCCCCGCAGGAAACACCATATATTTT. Amino acids: CASSFPAGNTIYF.

The sample holds a few counts of this clone. The V call is TRBV6-5, the J call TRBJ1-5; tentative D call: TRBD1 (6 bases). Trimming removed 6 bases from V and 7 bases from J, with 13 bases in between. The V gene's germline CDR1 is MNHEY and CDR2 SVGAGI. The CDR3 totals 13 residues. The CDR3 protein is CASSPGAGQPQHF. In nucleotides, the CDR3 is TGTGCCAGCAGCCCGGGGGCCGGGCAGCCCCAGCATTTT.

J is TRBJ1-5 and V is TRBV27; 7 nucleotides align to TRBD1. The germline gives CDR1 MNHEY, CDR2 SMNVEV (reference sequence). The V segment lost 5 bases and the J segment 2 bases; nucleotides outside the gene matches: 3. The CDR3 is 14 amino acids. This CDR3 is CASSRQGRNQPQHF. The CDR3, as DNA: TGTGCCAGCAGTAGACAGGGTCGCAATCAGCCCCAGCATTTT.

The gene calls are TRBV18 and TRBJ1-4; D is unclear. CDR1 and CDR2 from the germline V gene are KGHSH and LQKENI. CDR3 length: 15 amino acids. With 2 bases removed from V and 2 bases from J, the gap between germline ends came to 9 bases. In nucleotides, the CDR3 is TGTGCCAGCTCACCAGGCGCGGGGACTAATGAAAAACTGTTTTTT. This translates into CASSPGAGTNEKLFF.

The V gene is TRBV15, the J gene TRBJ1-3; no firm D call. The CDR3 extends over 16 amino acids. Germline V gene lookup returns CDR1 LNHNV and CDR2 YYDKDF (reference sequence). Trimming took off 0 bases at V and 4 bases at J, with 13 bases between the two ends. DNA for the CDR3: TGTGCCACCAGCAGAGATCGAGGACCAGCCGGAAACACCATATATTTT. As protein: CATSRDRGPAGNTIYF.

There are a few counts of this clone. The V and J genes are TRBV11-2 and TRBJ2-7; a possible D gene is TRBD2 (6 bases). This CDR3 is built from 11 residues. CDR1 is SGHAT, CDR2 FQNNGV, per germline. Trimming stripped 4 bases from V and 5 bases from J, with 6 bases between. The DNA for the CDR3 is TGTGCCAGCAGCTGGGGGGACGAGCAGTACTTC. It specifies CASSWGDEQYF. The full variable domain, completed using reference TRBV11-2 and TRBJ2-7, is EAGVAQSPRYKIIEKRQSVAFWCNPISGHATLYWYQQILGQGPKLLIQFQNNGVVDDSQLPKDRFSAERLKGVDSTLKIQPAKLEDSAVYLCASSWGDEQYFGPGTRLTVT.

The chain recombines TRBV18 with TRBJ2-7; TRBD1 matches at 9 bases. The CDR3 runs to 15 residues. Germline V gene lookup returns CDR1 KGHSH and CDR2 LQKENI. V was pared by 6 bases and J by 0 bases, with 6 bases of the junction left unmatched. The CDR3 DNA sequence: TGTGCCAGCTCCCAGGGACAGGGCTTCTCCTACGAGCAGTACTTC. Its protein is CASSQGQGFSYEQYF.

CDR3 in DNA: TGTGCCAGCAGCCAAAATCAGGGTTTCGAGGGCTACACCTTC. This codes for CASSQNQGFEGYTF. V is TRBV3-1 (or the pseudogene TRBV3-2) and J is TRBJ1-2; D might be TRBD1 (5 bases). Between the trimmed V and J ends, which lost 2 bases and 8 bases, there was a span of 15 bases. Germline V CDR1 and CDR2: LGHDT, YNNKEL (reference sequence). This CDR3 is 14 amino acids long.

This chain joins TRBV6-1 and TRBJ1-2; D call uncertain. Looked up from germline, CDR1 is MNHNS and CDR2 is SASEGT. The CDR3 length is 14 residues. Trimming removed 2 bases from V and 4 bases from J, with 11 bases in between. The CDR3 region has the DNA TGTGCCAGCAGTGAATTAGCTGGAACCTATGGCTACACCTTC. It yields the protein CASSELAGTYGYTF.

This clone appeared once. V is TRBV7-9 and J is TRBJ2-4; D possibly corresponds to TRBD1 (6 bases). Germline V gene data show CDR1 as SEHNR and CDR2 as FQNEAQ (reference sequence). V shed 6 bases and J shed 13 bases, with 19 bases lying between them. The CDR3 has 13 amino acids. For the CDR3, the DNA is TGTGCCAGCAGGGCCGGGACAACTACTTTCCAGTACTTC. This translates into CASRAGTTTFQYF.

The V gene is TRBV5-4, the J gene TRBJ1-1; D is perhaps TRBD1 (6 bases). The CDR3 is 15 amino acids. V lost 4 bases to trimming and J lost 4 bases, with 17 bases between them. Germline V gene sequence: CDR1 SGHNT, CDR2 YYREEE (reference sequence). The CDR3 nucleotides read TGTGCCAGCAGCCTCAGGGGAAGCTCTTTCACTGAAGCTTTCTTT. Residues: CASSLRGSSFTEAFF.

This clone is a singleton in its sample. The CDR3 sequence: CASSSSPGTRHNEQFF. In DNA form, the CDR3 reads TGTGCCAGCAGCTCGAGCCCCGGGACTAGGCACAATGAGCAGTTCTTC. This chain links TRBV11-2 with TRBJ2-1, with 8 bases fitting TRBD2. The CDR3 runs 16 residues. Germline V gene lookup returns CDR1 SGHAT and CDR2 FQNNGV. The ends lost 4 bases at V and 5 bases at J; junction bases unmatched: 10.

The chain employs TRBV28 and TRBJ2-1, with a tentative D call TRBD2 (5 bases). The germline CDR1 and CDR2 sequences are MDHEN and SYDVKM. CDR3 size: 13 residues. V lost 4 bases and J 5 bases, leaving 9 bases between the germline ends. CDR3 in amino acids: CASSYPGDNEQFF. As DNA, the CDR3 is TGTGCCAGCAGTTATCCCGGGGACAATGAGCAGTTCTTC.

This chain joins TRBV12-5 and TRBJ1-4; TRBD1 matches at 10 bases. J gave up 3 bases and V 7 bases, and 5 bases lay outside the gene matches. The germline CDR1 and CDR2 sequences are LGHNT and FRNRAP. This CDR3 has 15 amino acids. DNA for the CDR3: TGTGCTAGTGCCGTCGGACAGGGGGCTAATGAAAAACTGTTTTTT. It encodes CASAVGQGANEKLFF.

The V and J genes are TRBV5-1 and TRBJ2-1, with D hard to call. Germline lookup yields CDR1 SGHRS and CDR2 YFSETQ. The CDR3 totals 12 residues. V was clipped by 3 bases and J by 7 bases, with 8 bases between them. The CDR3 DNA is TGCGCCAGCAGCTGGGGTGGGAATGAGCAGTTCTTC. The encoded protein is CASSWGGNEQFF.

The genes are TRBV19 and TRBJ1-5, with D unresolved. The CDR3 extends over 13 amino acids. Looked up from germline, CDR1 is LNHDA and CDR2 is SQIVND (reference sequence). V lost 1 base and J 4 bases, leaving 5 bases between the germline ends. CDR3 region: CASSIGANQPQHF. CDR3 in DNA: TGTGCCAGTAGTATAGGCGCGAATCAGCCCCAGCATTTT.

The CDR3 sequence: CAISEGGVSSPLHF. CDR3 nucleotide sequence: TGTGCCATCAGTGAGGGGGGGGTATCATCACCCCTCCACTTT. The rearrangement links TRBV10-3 to TRBJ1-6; D might be TRBD1 (5 bases). The CDR3 covers 14 residues. Looked up from germline, CDR1 is ENHRY and CDR2 is SYGVKD. The V and J ends lost 2 bases and 10 bases respectively, with 12 bases between them.

This chain uses TRBV7-9 with TRBJ2-1; perhaps D is TRBD1 or TRBD2 (5 bases each). The germline CDR1 and CDR2 sequences are SEHNR and FQNEAQ (reference sequence). V lost 2 bases, J lost 9 bases, and 20 bases lay in between. This CDR3 has 16 amino acids. The CDR3 DNA reads TGTGCCAGCAGCTTAATTGGGGCGCGGGCTTACGTTGAGCAGTTCTTC. This gives the protein CASSLIGARAYVEQFF.